Shown below are 30 T cell receptor beta chains from a single sample sequenced in a study of blood T cell repertoires in COVID-19. Profiled with immunoSEQ multiplex PCR; TCRdb holds only in-frame clones, not every one. Of around 100,000 clones in the sample, approximately 78% were seen once. The sequenced material came from peripheral blood. These TCRs come from a man between 65 and 80 years old with acute or convalescent COVID-19.

In its sample, this clone was seen once. The chain couples TRBV19 to TRBJ2-2; 8 bases are a match to TRBD1. This CDR3 contains 16 residues. The germline V gene encodes CDR1 LNHDA and CDR2 SQIVND (reference sequence). J lost 1 base, V lost 10 bases, and 11 bases had no gene match. The CDR3 reads CATRGAGGENTGELFF. CDR3 bases: TGTGCCACTAGGGGGGCAGGGGGCGAGAACACCGGGGAGCTGTTTTTT. The full variable domain, in which reference TRBV19 and TRBJ2-2 provide the parts outside the CDR3, is DGGITQSPKYLFRKEGQNVTLSCEQNLNHDAMYWYRQDPGQGLRLIYYSQIVNDFQKGDIAEGYSVSREKKESFPLTVTSAQKNPTAFYLCATRGAGGENTGELFFGEGSRLTVL.

The rearrangement links TRBV3-1 (or the pseudogene TRBV3-2) to TRBJ1-3; the match to TRBD1 covers 8 bases. Germline V lookup: CDR1 LGHDT, CDR2 YNNKEL (reference sequence). The trim removed 8 bases at V and 2 bases at J, leaving 5 bases unmatched. CDR3 length: 14 residues. This CDR3 reads CASQTGVTGNTIYF. The CDR3 DNA follows: TGTGCCAGCCAGACAGGGGTAACTGGAAACACCATATATTTT.

This rearrangement joins TRBV5-4 to TRBJ2-2, with a weak D call TRBD2 (6 bases). This CDR3 has 16 amino acids. The germline V and J ends were trimmed by 5 bases and 0 bases, with 14 bases remaining between them. Germline loops: CDR1 SGHNT, CDR2 YYREEE (reference sequence). CDR3 in amino acids: CASRISGSANTGELFF. The CDR3, as DNA: TGTGCCAGCAGAATTAGCGGATCCGCGAACACCGGGGAGCTGTTTTTT. Complete variable domain (other parts from reference TRBV5-4 and TRBJ2-2): ETGVTQSPTHLIKTRGQQVTLRCSSQSGHNTVSWYQQALGQGPQFIFQYYREEENGRGNFPPRFSGLQFPNYSSELNVNALELDDSALYLCASRISGSANTGELFFGEGSRLTVL.

The V and J genes are TRBV7-9 and TRBJ1-1; D is perhaps TRBD1 (5 bases). Germline CDR1 reads SEHNR; CDR2 reads FQNEAQ (reference sequence). The CDR3 totals 17 residues. With 1 base removed from V and 0 bases from J, the gap between germline ends came to 15 bases. For the CDR3, the DNA is TGTGCCAGCAGCTTAGGGGGCGGCAGGCCATTGAACACTGAAGCTTTCTTT. Translation: CASSLGGGRPLNTEAFF.

The rearrangement uses TRBV5-1 and TRBJ2-1, with 12 bases aligning to TRBD2. Germline assignment: CDR1 SGHRS and CDR2 YFSETQ. Trimming cost V 5 bases and J 6 bases; bases outside gene matches: 3. This CDR3 is 14 amino acids long. In DNA form, the CDR3 reads TGCGCCAGCAGGGAGGGACTAGCGGGCAATGAGCAGTTCTTC. Its translation is CASREGLAGNEQFF.

The genes are TRBV2 and TRBJ2-1; 9 nucleotides align to TRBD1. Looked up from germline, CDR1 is SNHLY and CDR2 is FYNNEI. The V and J ends lost 6 bases and 0 bases, in that order; junction bases with no gene match: 3. CDR3 length: 15 residues. The CDR3 protein is CASRGQGGSYNEQFF. For the CDR3, the DNA is TGTGCCAGCAGGGGACAGGGAGGCTCCTACAATGAGCAGTTCTTC.

This clone has just a few counts. The sample contains more than one DNA sequence encoding this CDR3. The chain is built from TRBV9 and TRBJ2-3; TRBD2 matches at 10 bases. Germline values: CDR1 SGDLS, CDR2 YYNGEE. Trimming took 0 bases from V and 4 from J; bases not matched to a gene: 5. The CDR3 length is 16 residues. In DNA, the CDR3 is TGTGCCAGCAGCGTAGCTAGGAGCGGGAGGGCAGATACGCAGTATTTT. It encodes CASSVARSGRADTQYF.

The chain is built from TRBV4-1 and TRBJ1-1, with TRBD1 as a possible D gene (6 bases). Germline CDR1 and CDR2: MGHRA and YSYEKL. The CDR3 totals 18 residues. V lost 0 bases to trimming and J lost 3 bases, with 20 bases between them. CDR3 DNA sequence: TGCGCCAGCAGCCAAGAGAGGGGGGGAAGGGGAAGGTACACTGAAGCTTTCTTT. Protein sequence: CASSQERGGRGRYTEAFF.

This clone was seen once. The V gene is TRBV5-1, the J gene TRBJ2-2, with D possibly being TRBD2 (5 bases). The CDR3 covers 15 residues. The germline V gene encodes CDR1 SGHRS and CDR2 YFSETQ. V shed 2 bases and J shed 3 bases, with 11 bases lying between them. The CDR3 loop reads CASSFEGRDTGELFF. DNA of the CDR3: TGCGCCAGCAGCTTTGAGGGCCGGGACACCGGGGAGCTGTTTTTT. Looking up the rest from reference TRBV5-1 and TRBJ2-2 gives the full variable domain: KAGVTQTPRYLIKTRGQQVTLSCSPISGHRSVSWYQQTPGQGLQFLFEYFSETQRNKGNFPGRFSGRQFSNSRSEMNVSTLELGDSALYLCASSFEGRDTGELFFGEGSRLTVL.

This clone was detected once. The chain employs TRBV28 and TRBJ1-2; tentatively, D is TRBD1 (5 bases). CDR1 is MDHEN, CDR2 SYDVKM, per germline. The V end was cut by 4 bases, the J end by 4 bases, with 10 bases between. The CDR3 is 13 residues long. The CDR3 here is CASSYSDSYGYTF. CDR3 coding DNA: TGTGCCAGCAGTTACTCCGACAGCTATGGCTACACCTTC.

CDR3 residues: CASSDEGTGANYGYTF. For the CDR3, the DNA is TGTGCCAGCAGTGACGAGGGGACAGGGGCCAACTATGGCTACACCTTC. The chain combines TRBV2 with TRBJ1-2; TRBD1 matches 10 bases. The CDR3 is made up of 16 amino acids. J gave up 2 bases and V 3 bases, and 6 bases lay outside the gene matches. CDR1 is SNHLY and CDR2 is FYNNEI in the germline V gene.

CDR3 loop: CASSYSRSPKNNEQFF. The CDR3 coding sequence is TGTGCCAGCAGTTACTCGAGGTCGCCCAAAAACAATGAGCAGTTCTTC. This chain connects TRBV6-5 to TRBJ2-1; no firm D call. Trimming stripped 0 bases from V and 5 bases from J, with 14 bases between. Germline-derived CDR1 and CDR2 are MNHEY and SVGAGI. This CDR3 has 16 amino acids.

The rearrangement joins TRBV7-2 to TRBJ2-7, with TRBD1 matching 7 bases. CDR3 length equals 13 residues. The V gene's germline CDR1 is SGHTA and CDR2 FQGNSA. J was trimmed by 6 bases and V by 6 bases; bases with no gene match: 8. The CDR3 coding sequence is TGTGCCAGCAGTCAGAAAACAGGGGCCGAGCAGTACTTC. Protein: CASSQKTGAEQYF. Full variable domain (rest looked up from reference TRBV7-2 and TRBJ2-7): GAGVSQSPSNKVTEKGKDVELRCDPISGHTALYWYRQSLGQGLEFLIYFQGNSAPDKSGLPSDRFSAERTGGSVSTLTIQRTQQEDSAVYLCASSQKTGAEQYFGPGTRLTVT.

V gene TRBV7-2 combines with J gene TRBJ1-2; TRBD1 matches 10 bases. J lost 6 bases, V lost 4 bases, and 8 bases had no gene match. From germline, CDR1 is SGHTA and CDR2 FQGNSA. The CDR3 extends over 15 amino acids. The CDR3 DNA reads TGTGCCAGCAGCTCCTCGACCGGGACAGGGGATGGCTACACCTTC. It codes for CASSSSTGTGDGYTF. Complete variable domain (other parts from reference TRBV7-2 and TRBJ1-2): GAGVSQSPSNKVTEKGKDVELRCDPISGHTALYWYRQSLGQGLEFLIYFQGNSAPDKSGLPSDRFSAERTGGSVSTLTIQRTQQEDSAVYLCASSSSTGTGDGYTFGSGTRLTVV.

The V and J genes are TRBV5-1 and TRBJ2-1; 9 positions agree with TRBD1. J lost 4 bases, V lost 9 bases, and 8 bases had no gene match. This CDR3 has 14 amino acids. The germline V gene encodes CDR1 SGHRS and CDR2 YFSETQ. The CDR3 protein is CATNRGRGYNEQFF. The CDR3 DNA reads as TGCGCCACCAACAGGGGGCGAGGGTACAATGAGCAGTTCTTC.

V is TRBV2 and J is TRBJ2-1, with 10 nucleotides matching TRBD2. In germline, CDR1 is SNHLY, CDR2 FYNNEI. V gave up 6 bases and J gave up 7 bases; unmatched junction bases: 9. This CDR3 spans 15 amino acids. The CDR3 DNA is TGTGCCAGCAGGAAACTAGCGGGAAAGGAGAATGAGCAGTTCTTC. Amino acid sequence: CASRKLAGKENEQFF.

The chain combines TRBV6-6 with TRBJ1-5; D ambiguous. The V and J ends lost 6 bases and 4 bases respectively, with 19 bases between them. The CDR3 covers 16 residues. The V gene's germline CDR1 is MNHNY and CDR2 SVGAGI (reference sequence). The CDR3 DNA sequence: TGTGCCAGCAGCCACCGGGTGCGGGCTTCTAATCAGCCCCAGCATTTT. Its translation: CASSHRVRASNQPQHF.

The rearrangement joins TRBV6-6 to TRBJ2-6; D is undetermined. The V end lost 6 bases, the J end lost 0 bases, and 9 bases lay between the germline ends. This CDR3 spans 15 amino acids. Germline V gives CDR1 MNHNY, CDR2 SVGAGI (reference sequence). CDR3 sequence reads: CASSNLGSGANVLTF. The CDR3 DNA sequence: TGTGCCAGCAGCAACCTAGGCTCTGGGGCCAACGTCCTGACTTTC.

The table lists this clone with a few counts. The gene calls are TRBV7-8 and TRBJ2-1; TRBD2 might be the D (6 bases). CDR1 SGHVS and CDR2 FQNEAQ come from the germline V gene. There are 13 residues in the CDR3. Trimming took 3 bases from V and 5 from J, leaving 8 bases between them. The CDR3 loop reads CASSLGLDNEQFF. CDR3 DNA: TGTGCCAGCAGCTTGGGACTCGACAATGAGCAGTTCTTC.

This sequence joins TRBV5-1 and TRBJ1-1, with a possible D match to TRBD1 (5 bases). The CDR3 consists of 14 residues. V was clipped by 4 bases and J by 4 bases, with 14 bases between them. Germline V gene sequence: CDR1 SGHRS, CDR2 YFSETQ. The CDR3, as DNA: TGCGCCAGCAGCGGAGGGGCGCTGGGCACTGAAGCTTTCTTT. As protein: CASSGGALGTEAFF.

The rearrangement joins TRBV3-1 (or the pseudogene TRBV3-2) to TRBJ2-3; D is perhaps TRBD2 (5 bases). The CDR3 sequence is 16 residues long. V was clipped by 0 bases and J by 5 bases, with 15 bases between them. Germline loops: CDR1 LGHDT, CDR2 YNNKEL (reference sequence). CDR3 sequence reads: CASSQDVRMGRDTQYF. In DNA, the CDR3 is TGTGCCAGCAGCCAAGACGTCAGGATGGGGAGAGATACGCAGTATTTT.

This clone turned up a few times. The V and J genes are TRBV4-2 and TRBJ2-7; 11 positions match TRBD2. This CDR3 contains 16 residues. J was trimmed by 1 base and V by 3 bases; bases with no gene match: 5. Germline CDR1 and CDR2: LGHNA and YNFKEQ. The CDR3 bases are TGTGCCAGCAGCCAGGTGACTAGCGGGACGTCCTACGAGCAGTACTTC. This codes for CASSQVTSGTSYEQYF.

The chain couples TRBV19 to TRBJ2-7; D might be TRBD2 (5 bases). Per germline, CDR1 LNHDA and CDR2 SQIVND (reference sequence). The V gene lost 6 bases and the J gene lost 2 bases, with 11 bases spanning the gap. This CDR3 is built from 13 residues. This CDR3 reads CASSFGDTYEQYF. The CDR3 bases are TGTGCCAGTAGCTTCGGGGATACCTACGAGCAGTACTTC. The entire variable domain, with the rest obtained from reference TRBV19 and TRBJ2-7, is as follows: DGGITQSPKYLFRKEGQNVTLSCEQNLNHDAMYWYRQDPGQGLRLIYYSQIVNDFQKGDIAEGYSVSREKKESFPLTVTSAQKNPTAFYLCASSFGDTYEQYFGPGTRLTVT.

For the CDR3, the DNA is TGCAGCGTTGAACAGGGGGCAGGTCAGCCCCAGCATTTT. Translation: CSVEQGAGQPQHF. The chain uses TRBV29-1 and TRBJ1-5; 8 bases fit TRBD1. Trimming took 2 bases from V and 6 from J; bases not matched to a gene: 3. This CDR3 has 13 amino acids. Germline CDR1 SQVTM, CDR2 ANQGSEA.

This clone occurred a few times. The chain has TRBV9 and TRBJ1-4; unclear D gene. CDR3 length: 15 residues. V dropped 3 bases and J dropped 2 bases, with 11 bases sitting between them. Per the germline V gene, CDR1 is SGDLS and CDR2 is YYNGEE. This CDR3 reads CASSEFVGTNEKLFF. The CDR3 DNA reads as TGTGCCAGCAGCGAGTTTGTGGGCACTAATGAAAAACTGTTTTTT.

The chain links TRBV24-1 to TRBJ2-2; 10 nucleotides align to TRBD1. The CDR3 spans 16 residues. V shed 2 bases and J 6 bases; nucleotides not matched to a gene: 5. Germline CDR1 reads KGHDR; CDR2 reads SFDVKD. The chain's CDR3 is CATSDWGTGASGELFF. The DNA for the CDR3 is TGTGCCACCAGTGATTGGGGGACAGGGGCATCCGGGGAGCTGTTTTTT.

For the CDR3, the DNA is TGCGCCAGCAGCTTGGTCGAACAGGGATCCTACGGCTACACCTTC. It encodes CASSLVEQGSYGYTF. This chain joins TRBV5-1 and TRBJ1-2, with D possibly TRBD1 on 6 matching bases. Germline values: CDR1 SGHRS, CDR2 YFSETQ. The CDR3 has 15 amino acids. The V end was cut by 0 bases, the J end by 8 bases, with 17 bases between.

CDR3 in DNA: TGCGCCAGCAGTGAGGGCCAGGGCTACAATGAGCAGTTCTTC. Translation: CASSEGQGYNEQFF. The chain joins TRBV10-1 to TRBJ2-1; D is perhaps TRBD1 (5 bases). Trimming stripped 2 bases from V and 3 bases from J, with 8 bases between. CDR3 length equals 14 residues. Per the germline V gene, CDR1 is WNHNN and CDR2 is SYGVQD (reference sequence).

The chain employs TRBV6-2 or TRBV6-3 and TRBJ2-1; tentatively, D is TRBD1 (6 bases). Deletions cut 2 bases from V and 7 bases from J, with 9 bases between. Germline V gene data show CDR1 as MNHEY and CDR2 as SVGEGT. The CDR3 consists of 13 residues. Here the CDR3 reads CASSYLGANEQFF. In nucleotides, the CDR3 is TGTGCCAGCAGTTACCTGGGGGCGAATGAGCAGTTCTTC.

The rearrangement uses TRBV7-2 and TRBJ2-1; D uncertain. Germline assignment: CDR1 SGHTA and CDR2 FQGNSA. The CDR3 consists of 14 residues. Deletions cut 5 bases from V and 3 bases from J, with 11 bases between. CDR3 in amino acids: CASSPRGVYNEQFF. In nucleotides, the CDR3 is TGTGCCAGCAGCCCCCGTGGAGTCTACAATGAGCAGTTCTTC.